The sequence of this T cell receptor beta chain was determined in a study of blood T cell repertoires in COVID-19. Study context: Acute and convalescent COVID-19 samples came from the United States, Italy and Spain. Sources were T cells, B-cell-depleted T cells, or PBMCs; the material itself was cDNA or gDNA.

Original data processing: Reference gene primers were amplified, and this amplification served to estimate nucleated cell counts. Produced via immunoSEQ multiplex PCR; TCRdb's table is partial and in-frame only. The DNA was the basis for D and trimming; V, J and clone size are from that table. The sample includes 140,000 or so clones, around 84% seen only once; the top ten take approximately 5%. The germline V gene has CDR1 KGHDR and CDR2 SFDVKD. Trimming took 9 bases from V and 3 from J, leaving 13 bases between them. The CDR3 runs to 13 residues. The material sequenced was peripheral blood. The chain couples TRBV24-1 to TRBJ1-1, with TRBD1 as a possible D gene (5 bases). The TCR sequence derives from a woman aged 45 to 65 with acute or convalescent COVID-19. The CDR3 nucleotides are TGTGCCACCCAAAAGGAGGGGTACACTGAAGCTTTCTTT. Its translation: CATQKEGYTEAFF.